Detailed here is one T cell receptor beta chain. Stable or active relapsing-remitting multiple sclerosis, untreated and meeting revised McDonald criteria, defined the controls. In contrast to the negatively isolated CD8+ and CD4+ T cells, TEMRA cells were FACS-enriched. The data belong to a study of CD8 T cells in Susac syndrome. Reverse transcription used roughly 0.45 to 1 ug RNA and random hexamers. Amplification of TCR beta CDR3 by immunoSEQ multiplex PCR spanned 54 Vbeta and 13 Jbeta. TCRdb used MiXCR to reprocess the immunoSEQ multiplex PCR reads, holding one entry per CDR3 protein. The sample consists of over 130,000 distinct CDR3 sequences, approximately 96% of them appearing once. The CDR3 contains 13 residues. V was pared by 6 bases and J by 1 base, with 10 bases between. Germline loops: CDR1 MDHEN, CDR2 SYDVKM.

The clonotype originates from a human donor with multiple sclerosis. Sequencing was carried out using CD4+ T cells from PBMCs. V and J are TRBV28 and TRBJ2-7, with a weak D call TRBD1 (6 bases). The CDR3 is CASRRQASYEQYF. CDR3 bases: TGTGCCAGCAGACGACAGGCTTCCTACGAGCAGTACTTC.